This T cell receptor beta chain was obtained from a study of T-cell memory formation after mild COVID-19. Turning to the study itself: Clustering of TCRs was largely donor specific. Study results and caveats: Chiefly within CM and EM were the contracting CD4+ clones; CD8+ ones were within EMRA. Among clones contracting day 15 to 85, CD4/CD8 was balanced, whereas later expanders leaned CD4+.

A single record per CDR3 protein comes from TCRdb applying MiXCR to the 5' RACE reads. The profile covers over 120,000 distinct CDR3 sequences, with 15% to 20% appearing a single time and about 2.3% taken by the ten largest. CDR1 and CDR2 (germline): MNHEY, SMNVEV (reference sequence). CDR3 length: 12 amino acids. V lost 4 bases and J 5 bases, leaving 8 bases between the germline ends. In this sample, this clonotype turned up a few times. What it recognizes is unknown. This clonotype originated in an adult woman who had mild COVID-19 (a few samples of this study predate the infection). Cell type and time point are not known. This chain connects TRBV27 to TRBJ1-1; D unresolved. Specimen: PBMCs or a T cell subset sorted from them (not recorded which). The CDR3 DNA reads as TGTGCCAGCAGTTGGAGGGTTACTGAAGCTTTCTTT. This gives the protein CASSWRVTEAFF.